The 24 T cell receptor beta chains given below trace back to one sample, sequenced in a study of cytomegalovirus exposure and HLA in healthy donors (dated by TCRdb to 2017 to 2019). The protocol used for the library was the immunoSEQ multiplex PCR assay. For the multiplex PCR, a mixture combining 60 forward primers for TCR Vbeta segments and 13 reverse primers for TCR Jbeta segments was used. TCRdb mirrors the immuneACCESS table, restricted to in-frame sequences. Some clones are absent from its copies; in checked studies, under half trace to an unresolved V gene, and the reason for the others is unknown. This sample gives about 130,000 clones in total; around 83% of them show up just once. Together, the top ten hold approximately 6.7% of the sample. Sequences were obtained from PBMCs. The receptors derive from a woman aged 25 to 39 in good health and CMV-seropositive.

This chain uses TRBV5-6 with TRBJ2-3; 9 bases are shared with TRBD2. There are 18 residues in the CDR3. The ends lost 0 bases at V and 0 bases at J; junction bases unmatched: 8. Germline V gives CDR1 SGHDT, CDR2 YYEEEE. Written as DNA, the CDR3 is TGTGCCAGCAGCTTGGAGGGACTAGCCTCTAGAAGCACAGATACGCAGTATTTT. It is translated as CASSLEGLASRSTDTQYF.

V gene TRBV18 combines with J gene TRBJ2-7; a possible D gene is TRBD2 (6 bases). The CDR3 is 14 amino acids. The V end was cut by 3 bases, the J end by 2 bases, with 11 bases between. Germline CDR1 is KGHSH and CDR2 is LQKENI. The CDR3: CASSPSAGPYEQYF. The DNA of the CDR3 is TGTGCCAGCTCACCTTCAGCGGGTCCCTACGAGCAGTACTTC.

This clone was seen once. CDR3 nucleotide sequence: TGTGCCAGCAGGTCTCCGGGACTAGCGGGGCGGCCAGGAGATACGCAGTATTTT. Translation: CASRSPGLAGRPGDTQYF. The V call is TRBV2, the J call TRBJ2-3, with 13 bases that match TRBD2. The CDR3 spans 18 residues. Unmatched junction bases numbered 14, after V lost 6 bases and J lost 5 bases. Germline V lookup: CDR1 SNHLY, CDR2 FYNNEI.

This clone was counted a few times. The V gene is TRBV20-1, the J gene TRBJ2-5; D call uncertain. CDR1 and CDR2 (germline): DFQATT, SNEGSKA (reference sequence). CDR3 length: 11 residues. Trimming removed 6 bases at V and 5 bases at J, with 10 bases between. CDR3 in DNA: TGCAGTGCAGCCCCCTCGGAGACCCAGTACTTC. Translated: CSAAPSETQYF.

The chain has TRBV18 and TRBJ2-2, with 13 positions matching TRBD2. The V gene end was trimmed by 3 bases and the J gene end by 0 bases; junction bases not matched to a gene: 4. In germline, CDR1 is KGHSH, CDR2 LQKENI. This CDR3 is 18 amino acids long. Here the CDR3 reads CASSPRLAGGTNTGELFF. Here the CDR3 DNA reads TGTGCCAGCTCACCTCGACTAGCGGGGGGAACGAACACCGGGGAGCTGTTTTTT. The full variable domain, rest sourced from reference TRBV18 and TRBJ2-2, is NAGVMQNPRHLVRRRGQEARLRCSPMKGHSHVYWYRQLPEEGLKFMVYLQKENIIDESGMPKERFSAEFPKEGPSILRIQQVVRGDSAAYFCASSPRLAGGTNTGELFFGEGSRLTVL.

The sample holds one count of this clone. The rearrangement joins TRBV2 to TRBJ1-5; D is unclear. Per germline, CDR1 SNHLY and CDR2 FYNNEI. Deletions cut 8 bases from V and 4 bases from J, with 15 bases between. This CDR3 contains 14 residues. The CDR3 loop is CASSMEATNQPQHF. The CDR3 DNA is TGTGCCAGCTCGATGGAGGCGACGAATCAGCCCCAGCATTTT.

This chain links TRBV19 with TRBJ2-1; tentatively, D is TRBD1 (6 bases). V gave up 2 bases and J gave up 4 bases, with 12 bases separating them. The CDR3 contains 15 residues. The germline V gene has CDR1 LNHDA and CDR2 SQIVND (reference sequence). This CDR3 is CASSILGQLYNEQFF. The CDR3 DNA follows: TGTGCCAGTAGTATATTGGGACAACTTTACAATGAGCAGTTCTTC. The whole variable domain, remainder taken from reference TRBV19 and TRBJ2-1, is DGGITQSPKYLFRKEGQNVTLSCEQNLNHDAMYWYRQDPGQGLRLIYYSQIVNDFQKGDIAEGYSVSREKKESFPLTVTSAQKNPTAFYLCASSILGQLYNEQFFGPGTRLTVL.

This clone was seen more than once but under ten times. CDR3: CASRPTGQTHGLAGGSYNEQFF. The CDR3 nucleotides read TGTGCCAGCAGACCCACCGGACAGACCCACGGACTAGCGGGAGGGTCCTACAATGAGCAGTTCTTC. This chain uses TRBV28 with TRBJ2-1, with 15 bases fitting TRBD2. Unmatched junction bases numbered 19, after V lost 6 bases and J lost 1 base. The CDR3 contains 22 residues. Germline V gives CDR1 MDHEN, CDR2 SYDVKM. Variable domain in full (rest from reference TRBV28 and TRBJ2-1): DVKVTQSSRYLVKRTGEKVFLECVQDMDHENMFWYRQDPGLGLRLIYFSYDVKMKEKGDIPEGYSVSREKKERFSLILESASTNQTSMYLCASRPTGQTHGLAGGSYNEQFFGPGTRLTVL.

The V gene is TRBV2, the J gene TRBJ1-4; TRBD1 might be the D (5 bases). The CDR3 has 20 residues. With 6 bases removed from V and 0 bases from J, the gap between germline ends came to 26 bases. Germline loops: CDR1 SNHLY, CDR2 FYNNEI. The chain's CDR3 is CASSITTDSTPPSTNEKLFF. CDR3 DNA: TGTGCCAGCAGCATCACCACTGACAGCACCCCTCCTTCAACTAATGAAAAACTGTTTTTT.

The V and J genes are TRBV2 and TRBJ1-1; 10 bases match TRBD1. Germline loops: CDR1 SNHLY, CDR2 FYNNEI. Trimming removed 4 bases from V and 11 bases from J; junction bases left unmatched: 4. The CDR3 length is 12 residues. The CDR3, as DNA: TGTGCCAGCAGTGGGACAGGGGGTACGGCTTTCTTT. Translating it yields CASSGTGGTAFF.

The CDR3 nucleotides are TGTGCCAGTAGCCCCAGGGGGCTCGATACGCAGTATTTT. This encodes CASSPRGLDTQYF. This chain links TRBV19 with TRBJ2-3, with TRBD1 matching 8 bases. V lost 6 bases, J lost 6 bases, and 5 bases stayed unmatched. Germline CDR1 and CDR2: LNHDA and SQIVND (reference sequence). This CDR3 contains 13 residues.

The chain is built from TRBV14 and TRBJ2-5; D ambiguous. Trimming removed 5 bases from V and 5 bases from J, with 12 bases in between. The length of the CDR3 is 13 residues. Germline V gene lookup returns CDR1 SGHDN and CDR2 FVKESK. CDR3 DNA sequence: TGTGCCAGCAGCTCAAGATACTGGGAGACCCAGTACTTC. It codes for CASSSRYWETQYF.

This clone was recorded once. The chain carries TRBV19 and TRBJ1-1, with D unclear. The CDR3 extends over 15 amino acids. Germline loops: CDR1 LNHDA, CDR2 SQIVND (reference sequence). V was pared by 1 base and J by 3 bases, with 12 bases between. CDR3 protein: CASSIGLGLDTEAFF. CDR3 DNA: TGTGCCAGTAGTATAGGACTAGGCCTCGACACTGAAGCTTTCTTT.

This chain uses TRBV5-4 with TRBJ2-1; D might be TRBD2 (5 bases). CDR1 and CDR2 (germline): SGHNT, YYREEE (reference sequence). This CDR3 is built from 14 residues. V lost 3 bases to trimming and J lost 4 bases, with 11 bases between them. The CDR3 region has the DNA TGTGCCAGCAGCTCGGACTTCCAATACAATGAGCAGTTCTTC. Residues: CASSSDFQYNEQFF.

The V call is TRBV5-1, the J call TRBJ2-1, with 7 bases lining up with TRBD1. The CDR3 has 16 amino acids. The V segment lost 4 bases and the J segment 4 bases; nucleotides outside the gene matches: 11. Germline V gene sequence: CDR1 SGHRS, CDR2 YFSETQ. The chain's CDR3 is CASSPGTLGQYNEQFF. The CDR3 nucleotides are TGCGCCAGCAGCCCCGGAACATTGGGACAGTACAATGAGCAGTTCTTC. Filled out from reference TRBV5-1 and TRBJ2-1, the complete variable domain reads KAGVTQTPRYLIKTRGQQVTLSCSPISGHRSVSWYQQTPGQGLQFLFEYFSETQRNKGNFPGRFSGRQFSNSRSEMNVSTLELGDSALYLCASSPGTLGQYNEQFFGPGTRLTVL.

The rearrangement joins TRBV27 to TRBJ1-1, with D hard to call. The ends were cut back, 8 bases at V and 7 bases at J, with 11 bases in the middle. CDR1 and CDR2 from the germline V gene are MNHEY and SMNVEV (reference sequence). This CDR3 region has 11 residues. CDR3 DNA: TGTGCCAGCTTACCTCGAGGTGAAGCTTTCTTT. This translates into CASLPRGEAFF.

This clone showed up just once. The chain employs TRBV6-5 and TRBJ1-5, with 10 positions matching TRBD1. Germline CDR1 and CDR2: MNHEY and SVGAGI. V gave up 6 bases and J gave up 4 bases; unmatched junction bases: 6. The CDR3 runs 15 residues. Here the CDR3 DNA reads TGTGCCAGCAGAAGGGACAGGGGACGAAATCAGCCCCAGCATTTT. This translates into CASRRDRGRNQPQHF.

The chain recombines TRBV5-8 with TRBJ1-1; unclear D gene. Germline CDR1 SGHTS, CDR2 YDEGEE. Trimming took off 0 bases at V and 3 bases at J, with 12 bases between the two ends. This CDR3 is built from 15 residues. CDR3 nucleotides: TGTGCCAGCAGCTTGGTTATCCACAGCTACACTGAAGCTTTCTTT. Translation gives CASSLVIHSYTEAFF.

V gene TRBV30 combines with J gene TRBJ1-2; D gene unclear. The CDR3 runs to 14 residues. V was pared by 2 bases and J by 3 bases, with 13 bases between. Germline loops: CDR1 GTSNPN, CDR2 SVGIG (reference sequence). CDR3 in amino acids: CAWSRSEVDYGYTF. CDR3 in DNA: TGTGCCTGGAGTCGATCTGAGGTAGACTATGGCTACACCTTC. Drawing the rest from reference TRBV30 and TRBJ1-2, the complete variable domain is SQTIHQWPATLVQPVGSPLSLECTVEGTSNPNLYWYRQAAGRGLQLLFYSVGIGQISSEVPQNLSASRPQDRQFILSSKKLLLSDSGFYLCAWSRSEVDYGYTFGSGTRLTVV.

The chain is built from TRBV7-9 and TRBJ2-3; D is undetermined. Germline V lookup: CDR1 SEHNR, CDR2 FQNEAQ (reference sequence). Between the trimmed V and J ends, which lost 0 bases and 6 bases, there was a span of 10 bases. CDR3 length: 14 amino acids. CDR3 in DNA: TGTGCCAGCAGCTTAGCTGGAATCGGGGATACGCAGTATTTT. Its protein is CASSLAGIGDTQYF.

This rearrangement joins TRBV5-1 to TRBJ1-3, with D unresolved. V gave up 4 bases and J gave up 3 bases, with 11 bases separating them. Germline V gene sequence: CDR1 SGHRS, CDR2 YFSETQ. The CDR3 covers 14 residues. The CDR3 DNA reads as TGCGCCAGCAGCCACGGGATAAATGGAAACACCATATATTTT. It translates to CASSHGINGNTIYF.

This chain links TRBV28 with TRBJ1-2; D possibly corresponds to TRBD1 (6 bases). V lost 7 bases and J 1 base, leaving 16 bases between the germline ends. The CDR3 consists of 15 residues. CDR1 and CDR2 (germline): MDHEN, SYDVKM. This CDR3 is CASNSEGRGNYGYTF. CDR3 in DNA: TGTGCCAGCAATAGTGAGGGCAGGGGTAACTATGGCTACACCTTC.

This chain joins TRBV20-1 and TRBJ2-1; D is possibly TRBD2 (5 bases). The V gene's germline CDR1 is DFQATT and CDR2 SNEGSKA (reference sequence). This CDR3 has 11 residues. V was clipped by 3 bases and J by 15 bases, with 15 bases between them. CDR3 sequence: CSARSLGAPFF. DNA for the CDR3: TGCAGTGCTAGGTCCCTGGGAGCCCCGTTCTTC.

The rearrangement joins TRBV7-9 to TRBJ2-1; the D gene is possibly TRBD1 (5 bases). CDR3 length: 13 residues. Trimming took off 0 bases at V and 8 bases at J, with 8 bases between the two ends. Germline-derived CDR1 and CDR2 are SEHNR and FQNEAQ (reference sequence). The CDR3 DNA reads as TGTGCCAGCAGCTTAGCGTGGGGCGATGAGCAGTTCTTC. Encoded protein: CASSLAWGDEQFF.